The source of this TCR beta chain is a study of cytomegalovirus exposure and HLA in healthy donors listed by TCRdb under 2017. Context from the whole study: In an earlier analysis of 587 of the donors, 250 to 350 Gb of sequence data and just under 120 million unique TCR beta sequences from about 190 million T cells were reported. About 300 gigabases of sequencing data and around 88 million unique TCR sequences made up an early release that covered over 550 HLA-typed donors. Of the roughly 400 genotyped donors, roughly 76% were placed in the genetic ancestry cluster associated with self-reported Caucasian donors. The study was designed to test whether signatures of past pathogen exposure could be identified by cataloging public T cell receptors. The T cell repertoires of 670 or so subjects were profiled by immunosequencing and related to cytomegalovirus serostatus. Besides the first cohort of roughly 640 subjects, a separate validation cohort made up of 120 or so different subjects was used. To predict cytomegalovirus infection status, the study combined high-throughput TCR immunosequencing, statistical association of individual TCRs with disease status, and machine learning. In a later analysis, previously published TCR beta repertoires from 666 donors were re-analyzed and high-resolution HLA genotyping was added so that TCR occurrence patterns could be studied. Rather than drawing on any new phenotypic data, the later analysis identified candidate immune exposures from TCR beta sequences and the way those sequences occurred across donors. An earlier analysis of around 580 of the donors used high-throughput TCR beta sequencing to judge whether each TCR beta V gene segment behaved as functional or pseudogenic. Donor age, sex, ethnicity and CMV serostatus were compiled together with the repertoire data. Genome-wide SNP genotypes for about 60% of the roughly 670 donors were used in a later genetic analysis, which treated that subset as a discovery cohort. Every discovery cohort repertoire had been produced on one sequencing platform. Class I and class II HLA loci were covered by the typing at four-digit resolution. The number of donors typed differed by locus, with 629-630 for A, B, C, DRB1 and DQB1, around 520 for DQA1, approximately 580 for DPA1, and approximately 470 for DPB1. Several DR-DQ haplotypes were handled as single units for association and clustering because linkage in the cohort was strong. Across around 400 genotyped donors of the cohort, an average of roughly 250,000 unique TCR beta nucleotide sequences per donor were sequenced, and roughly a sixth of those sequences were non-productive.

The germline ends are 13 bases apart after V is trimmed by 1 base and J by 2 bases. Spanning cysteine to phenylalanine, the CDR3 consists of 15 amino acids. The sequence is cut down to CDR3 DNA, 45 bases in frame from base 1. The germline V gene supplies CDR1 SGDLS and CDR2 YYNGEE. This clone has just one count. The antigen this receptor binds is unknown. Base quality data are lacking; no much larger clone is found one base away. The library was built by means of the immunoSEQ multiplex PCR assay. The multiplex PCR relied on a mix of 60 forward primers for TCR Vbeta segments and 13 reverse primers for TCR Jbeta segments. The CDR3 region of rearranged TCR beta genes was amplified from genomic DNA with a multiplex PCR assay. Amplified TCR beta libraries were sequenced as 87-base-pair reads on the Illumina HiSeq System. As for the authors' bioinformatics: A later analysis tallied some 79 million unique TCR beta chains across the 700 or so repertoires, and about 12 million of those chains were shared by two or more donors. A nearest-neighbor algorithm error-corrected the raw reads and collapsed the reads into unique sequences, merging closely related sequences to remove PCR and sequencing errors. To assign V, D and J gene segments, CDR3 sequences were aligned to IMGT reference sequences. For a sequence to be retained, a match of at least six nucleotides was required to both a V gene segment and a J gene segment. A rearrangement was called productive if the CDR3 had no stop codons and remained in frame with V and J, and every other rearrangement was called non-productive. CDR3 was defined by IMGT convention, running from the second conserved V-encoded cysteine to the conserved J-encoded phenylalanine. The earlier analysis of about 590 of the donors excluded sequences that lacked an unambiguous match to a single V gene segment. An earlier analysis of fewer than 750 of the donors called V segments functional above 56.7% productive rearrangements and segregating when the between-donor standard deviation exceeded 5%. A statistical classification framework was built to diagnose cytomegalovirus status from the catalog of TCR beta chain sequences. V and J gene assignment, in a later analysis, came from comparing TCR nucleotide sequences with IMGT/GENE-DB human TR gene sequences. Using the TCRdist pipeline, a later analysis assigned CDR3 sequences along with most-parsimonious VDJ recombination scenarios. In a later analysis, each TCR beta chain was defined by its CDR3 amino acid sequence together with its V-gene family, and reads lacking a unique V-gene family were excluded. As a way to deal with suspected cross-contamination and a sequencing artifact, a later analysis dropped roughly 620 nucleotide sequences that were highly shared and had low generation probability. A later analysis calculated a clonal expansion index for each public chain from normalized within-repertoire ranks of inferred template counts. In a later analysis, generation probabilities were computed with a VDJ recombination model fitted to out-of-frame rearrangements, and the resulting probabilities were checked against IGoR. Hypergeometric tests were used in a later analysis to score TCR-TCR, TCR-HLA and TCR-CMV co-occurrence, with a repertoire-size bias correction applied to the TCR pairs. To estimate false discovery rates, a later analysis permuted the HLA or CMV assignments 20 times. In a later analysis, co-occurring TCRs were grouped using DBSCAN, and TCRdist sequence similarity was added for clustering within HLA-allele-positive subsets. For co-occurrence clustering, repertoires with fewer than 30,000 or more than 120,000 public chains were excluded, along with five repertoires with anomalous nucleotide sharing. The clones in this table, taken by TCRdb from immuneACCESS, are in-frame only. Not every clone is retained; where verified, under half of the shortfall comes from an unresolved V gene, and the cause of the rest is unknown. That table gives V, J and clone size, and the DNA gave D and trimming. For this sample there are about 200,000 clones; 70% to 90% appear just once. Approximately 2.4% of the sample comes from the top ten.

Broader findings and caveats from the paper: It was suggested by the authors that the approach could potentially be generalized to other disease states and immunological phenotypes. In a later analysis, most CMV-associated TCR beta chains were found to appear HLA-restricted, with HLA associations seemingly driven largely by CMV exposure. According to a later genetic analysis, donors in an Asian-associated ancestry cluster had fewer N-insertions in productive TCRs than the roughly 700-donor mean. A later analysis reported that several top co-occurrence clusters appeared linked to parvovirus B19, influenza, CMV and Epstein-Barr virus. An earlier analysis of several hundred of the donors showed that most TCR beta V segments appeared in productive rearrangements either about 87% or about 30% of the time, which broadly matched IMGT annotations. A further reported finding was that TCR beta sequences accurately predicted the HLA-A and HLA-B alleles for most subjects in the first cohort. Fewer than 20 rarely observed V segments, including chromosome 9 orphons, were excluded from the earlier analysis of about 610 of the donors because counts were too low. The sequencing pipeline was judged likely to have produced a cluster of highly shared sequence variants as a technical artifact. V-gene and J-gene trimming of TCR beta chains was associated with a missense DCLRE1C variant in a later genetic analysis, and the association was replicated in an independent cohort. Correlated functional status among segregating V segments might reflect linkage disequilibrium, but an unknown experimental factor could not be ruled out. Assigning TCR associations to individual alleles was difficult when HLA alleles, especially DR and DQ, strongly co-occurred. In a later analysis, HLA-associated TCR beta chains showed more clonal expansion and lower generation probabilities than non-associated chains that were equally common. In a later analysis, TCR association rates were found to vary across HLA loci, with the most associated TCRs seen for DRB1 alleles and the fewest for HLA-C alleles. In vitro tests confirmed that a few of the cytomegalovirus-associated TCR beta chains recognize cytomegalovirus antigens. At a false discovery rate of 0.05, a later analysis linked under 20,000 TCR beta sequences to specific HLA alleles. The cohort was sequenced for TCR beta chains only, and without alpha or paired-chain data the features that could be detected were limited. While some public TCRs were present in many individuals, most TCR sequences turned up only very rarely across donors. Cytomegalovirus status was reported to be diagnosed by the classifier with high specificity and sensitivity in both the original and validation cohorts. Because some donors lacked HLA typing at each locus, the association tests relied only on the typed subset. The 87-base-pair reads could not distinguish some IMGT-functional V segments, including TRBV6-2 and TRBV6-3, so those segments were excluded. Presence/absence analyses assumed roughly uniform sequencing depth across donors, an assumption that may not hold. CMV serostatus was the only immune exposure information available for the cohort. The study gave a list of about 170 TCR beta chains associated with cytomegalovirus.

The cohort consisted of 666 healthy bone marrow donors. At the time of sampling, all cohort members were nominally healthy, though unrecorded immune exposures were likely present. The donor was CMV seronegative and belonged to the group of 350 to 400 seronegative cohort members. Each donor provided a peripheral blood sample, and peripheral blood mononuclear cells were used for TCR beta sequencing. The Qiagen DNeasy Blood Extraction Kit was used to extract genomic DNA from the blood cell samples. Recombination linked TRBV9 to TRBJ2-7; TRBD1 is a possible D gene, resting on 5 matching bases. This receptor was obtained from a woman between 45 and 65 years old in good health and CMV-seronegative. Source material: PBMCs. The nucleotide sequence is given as TGTGCCAGCAGCGTAACAGGCGCGGTCCCCTACGAGCAGTACTTC. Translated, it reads CASSVTGAVPYEQYF.